The 26 T cell receptor beta chains given below trace back to one sample, sequenced in a study of blood T cell repertoires in COVID-19. Assay used: immunoSEQ multiplex PCR; TCRdb lists only in-frame clones, some missing. The data show some 170,000 clones, about 86% seen once. Sequencing was carried out using peripheral blood. The receptors shown here come from a woman at least 80 years old with acute or convalescent COVID-19.

The gene calls are TRBV29-1 and TRBJ1-2, with TRBD1 identical over 8 bases. In germline, CDR1 is SQVTM, CDR2 ANQGSEA. This CDR3 is 13 amino acids long. Trimming removed 5 bases from V and 9 bases from J; junction bases left unmatched: 11. This CDR3 is CSVYRTGRISYTF. CDR3 DNA: TGCAGCGTTTACAGGACAGGGAGGATCAGCTACACCTTC. Drawing the rest from reference TRBV29-1 and TRBJ1-2, the complete variable domain is SAVISQKPSRDICQRGTSLTIQCQVDSQVTMMFWYRQQPGQSLTLIATANQGSEATYESGFVIDKFPISRPNLTFSTLTVSNMSPEDSSIYLCSVYRTGRISYTFGSGTRLTVV.

The chain recombines TRBV19 with TRBJ1-1; TRBD1 aligns across 8 bases. J was trimmed by 3 bases and V by 4 bases; bases with no gene match: 13. The CDR3 covers 17 residues. Germline V gives CDR1 LNHDA, CDR2 SQIVND (reference sequence). In DNA form, the CDR3 reads TGTGCCAGTAGTACCCCCCCAGGACAGGGTCACTACACTGAAGCTTTCTTT. This translates into CASSTPPGQGHYTEAFF.

J is TRBJ2-5 and V is TRBV24-1, with D maybe TRBD2 (5 bases). The CDR3 covers 13 residues. The germline gives CDR1 KGHDR, CDR2 SFDVKD. V dropped 2 bases and J dropped 2 bases, with 5 bases sitting between them. CDR3 sequence (DNA): TGTGCCACCAGTGATTGGGAGCAAGAGACCCAGTACTTC. As protein: CATSDWEQETQYF.

The rearrangement uses TRBV14 and TRBJ2-7; a possible D gene is TRBD1 (5 bases). Per germline, CDR1 SGHDN and CDR2 FVKESK. The CDR3 is 14 residues long. V was trimmed by 1 base and J by 12 bases, leaving 19 bases between them. CDR3 nucleotides: TGTGCCAGCAGCCAAGTGGCAGGGTTAATTCGGCGGTACTTC. This codes for CASSQVAGLIRRYF.

This rearrangement joins TRBV5-1 to TRBJ2-2; D is perhaps TRBD1 (6 bases). CDR1 is SGHRS and CDR2 is YFSETQ in the germline V gene. The germline V and J ends were trimmed by 4 bases and 1 base, with 11 bases remaining between them. The CDR3 spans 15 residues. This chain's CDR3 is CASSLGQVNTGELFF. The CDR3 bases are TGCGCCAGCAGCCTGGGACAAGTGAACACCGGGGAGCTGTTTTTT.

This rearrangement joins TRBV4-1 to TRBJ1-2, with TRBD1 matching over 11 bases. V shed 3 bases, J shed 2 bases, and the junction held 11 bases outside the gene matches. From germline, CDR1 is MGHRA and CDR2 YSYEKL. This CDR3 spans 18 amino acids. CDR3 DNA sequence: TGCGCCAGCAGCCACACCGGGACAGGGGGACCCAGGAACTATGGCTACACCTTC. Its protein is CASSHTGTGGPRNYGYTF.

The chain employs TRBV5-1 and TRBJ2-1; 10 bases agree with TRBD1. CDR3 length: 17 amino acids. Germline values: CDR1 SGHRS, CDR2 YFSETQ. V shed 0 bases and J 7 bases; nucleotides not matched to a gene: 10. CDR3 amino acids: CASSLDAPDRGGNEQFF. The CDR3 DNA reads TGCGCCAGCAGCTTGGATGCCCCGGACAGGGGGGGTAATGAGCAGTTCTTC.

This clone was seen once. The chain is built from TRBV4-1 and TRBJ2-7, with D perhaps matching TRBD2 (6 bases). CDR3 length: 15 residues. The V end was cut by 4 bases, the J end by 5 bases, with 18 bases between. CDR1 and CDR2 (germline): MGHRA, YSYEKL. As DNA, the CDR3 is TGCGCCAGCAGCCCCAGACTAGTTAAGGCGGACGAGCAGTACTTC. It encodes CASSPRLVKADEQYF.

This clone was recorded only once. The chain combines TRBV12-3 or TRBV12-4 with TRBJ2-1; tentative D call: TRBD2 (5 bases). The CDR3 extends over 12 amino acids. The V gene lost 5 bases and the J gene lost 10 bases, with 12 bases spanning the gap. The CDR3 DNA is TGTGCCAGCAGTCCTCAGAGAGGGGAGCAGTTCTTC. As protein: CASSPQRGEQFF.

DNA for the CDR3: TGTGCCAGCAGTGAATCGGCAGATACGCAGTATTTT. Protein sequence: CASSESADTQYF. This chain connects TRBV2 to TRBJ2-3; D uncertain. The length of the CDR3 is 12 residues. Per the germline V gene, CDR1 is SNHLY and CDR2 is FYNNEI. V was clipped by 2 bases and J by 4 bases, with 4 bases between them.

The chain joins TRBV5-4 to TRBJ2-3; D may be TRBD1 (6 bases). The V gene's germline CDR1 is SGHNT and CDR2 YYREEE (reference sequence). This CDR3 has 15 residues. The V end lost 6 bases, the J end lost 6 bases, and 20 bases lay between the germline ends. The CDR3, as DNA: TGTGCCAGCATCAAATCACAGGGTGGGGTCGATACGCAGTATTTT. This sequence encodes CASIKSQGGVDTQYF.

The chain uses TRBV14 and TRBJ2-1; the match to TRBD2 covers 14 bases. V was pared by 4 bases and J by 12 bases, with 11 bases of the junction left unmatched. This CDR3 is built from 16 residues. Germline values: CDR1 SGHDN, CDR2 FVKESK. The CDR3 DNA reads TGTGCCAGCAGCCGACATCCGGGACTAGCGGGAGAGGCGCAGTTCTTC. Its protein is CASSRHPGLAGEAQFF.

This clone was counted between two and nine times. V and J are TRBV29-1 and TRBJ2-7, with TRBD1 matching over 11 bases. Looked up from germline, CDR1 is SQVTM and CDR2 is ANQGSEA. The V segment lost 6 bases and the J segment 3 bases; nucleotides outside the gene matches: 13. This CDR3 is built from 16 residues. CDR3 residues: CSVSPLLGQGGYEQYF. The CDR3 coding sequence is TGCAGCGTCTCCCCTCTCCTGGGACAGGGGGGCTACGAGCAGTACTTC.

The gene calls are TRBV10-3 and TRBJ1-2, with 7 bases fitting TRBD1. With 7 bases clipped from V and 2 bases from J, the junction kept 1 base outside the gene matches. This CDR3 contains 12 residues. Germline CDR1 reads ENHRY; CDR2 reads SYGVKD. The CDR3 region has the DNA TGTGCCATCACGACAGGGAACTATGGCTACACCTTC. Translated: CAITTGNYGYTF.

The chain employs TRBV2 and TRBJ1-6; D is uncertain. Germline CDR1 reads SNHLY; CDR2 reads FYNNEI. Trimming pared 1 base from V and 10 bases from J, leaving 14 bases between. CDR3 size: 15 residues. The CDR3 DNA sequence: TGTGCCAGCAGTGAAGGAGTCGGGTTTTTGTCACCCCTCCACTTT. Its translation: CASSEGVGFLSPLHF.

The chain uses TRBV4-1 and TRBJ1-2; a possible D gene is TRBD1 (5 bases). The germline V gene encodes CDR1 MGHRA and CDR2 YSYEKL. V shed 0 bases and J shed 5 bases, with 16 bases lying between them. The CDR3 spans 16 residues. CDR3 nucleotides: TGCGCCAGCAGCCAAGATCCAGGGTGGGCAGATTATGGCTACACCTTC. As protein: CASSQDPGWADYGYTF.

The chain is built from TRBV20-1 and TRBJ2-5, with TRBD1 identical over 8 bases. Germline-derived CDR1 and CDR2 are DFQATT and SNEGSKA (reference sequence). V dropped 3 bases and J dropped 0; count of bases not matched to a gene: 12. The CDR3 length is 17 residues. The CDR3 DNA follows: TGCAGTGCTAGTTTCTTTTCCGGACAGGGACACCAAGAGACCCAGTACTTC. This translates into CSASFFSGQGHQETQYF.

This clone showed up just once. This chain uses TRBV7-9 with TRBJ1-3; D might be TRBD1 (6 bases). There are 19 residues in the CDR3. Trimming removed 6 bases from V and 0 bases from J, with 24 bases in between. Germline V gene lookup returns CDR1 SEHNR and CDR2 FQNEAQ (reference sequence). The CDR3 spells CASSPNRAPSRISGNTIYF. In DNA form, the CDR3 reads TGTGCCAGCAGTCCTAACAGGGCCCCGTCTCGCATCTCTGGAAACACCATATATTTT.

The chain employs TRBV5-1 and TRBJ2-1; no definite D call. The CDR3 contains 18 residues. V was trimmed by 0 bases and J by 3 bases, leaving 19 bases between them. Germline V CDR1 and CDR2: SGHRS, YFSETQ. The CDR3 is CASSLAPFDSKLYNEQFF. Here the CDR3 DNA reads TGCGCCAGCAGCTTGGCGCCCTTCGACTCAAAACTCTACAATGAGCAGTTCTTC.

The chain has TRBV14 and TRBJ2-5, with 7 nucleotides matching TRBD2. This CDR3 spans 15 amino acids. The germline V gene has CDR1 SGHDN and CDR2 FVKESK. V lost 0 bases to trimming and J lost 5 bases; unmatched junction nucleotides: 6. CDR3: CASSQDYGRRETQYF. CDR3 coding DNA: TGTGCCAGCAGCCAAGATTACGGGAGGCGGGAGACCCAGTACTTC.

The gene calls are TRBV18 and TRBJ2-1; 14 nucleotides agree with TRBD2. With 4 bases clipped from V and 2 bases from J, the junction kept 13 bases outside the gene matches. The CDR3 is made up of 20 amino acids. Germline assignment: CDR1 KGHSH and CDR2 LQKENI. The CDR3 sequence: CASSRPPGTSGSTAYNEQFF. The CDR3, as DNA: TGTGCCAGCTCACGCCCGCCGGGGACTAGCGGGAGTACGGCCTACAATGAGCAGTTCTTC.

This chain joins TRBV18 and TRBJ1-4; D remains ambiguous. Germline V CDR1 and CDR2: KGHSH, LQKENI. This CDR3 is built from 15 residues. With 3 bases removed from V and 4 bases from J, the gap between germline ends came to 12 bases. CDR3 loop: CASSPSLTVNEKLFF. The CDR3 DNA is TGTGCCAGCTCACCGAGTTTAACAGTTAATGAAAAACTGTTTTTT.

With respect to this clone: The junction and the germline gene differ at one end; a read error may be behind it. The chain employs TRBV19 and TRBJ2-7, with 10 nucleotides matching TRBD1. Looked up from germline, CDR1 is LNHDA and CDR2 is SQIVND (reference sequence). This CDR3 spans 15 amino acids. The chain's CDR3 is CASSIVKGQGTEQYF. DNA for the CDR3: TGTGCCAGTAGCATAGTCAAGGGACAGGGGACCGAGCAGTACTTC.

The V and J genes are TRBV19 and TRBJ2-1, with 7 bases matching TRBD2. The CDR3 contains 15 residues. The germline CDR1 and CDR2 sequences are LNHDA and SQIVND (reference sequence). The V gene end was trimmed by 4 bases and the J gene end by 2 bases; junction bases not matched to a gene: 5. The CDR3 coding sequence is TGTGCCAGTAGTACACTAGCGCGAACCTACAATGAGCAGTTCTTC. This encodes CASSTLARTYNEQFF.

V is TRBV5-4 and J is TRBJ2-6, with D possibly being TRBD2 (5 bases). The V gene's germline CDR1 is SGHNT and CDR2 YYREEE (reference sequence). There are 15 residues in the CDR3. The V and J ends lost 4 bases and 0 bases respectively, with 8 bases between them. CDR3 coding DNA: TGTGCCAGCAGCCCCGAGGGCTCTGGGGCCAACGTCCTGACTTTC. Its protein product is CASSPEGSGANVLTF.

The chain combines TRBV2 with TRBJ1-5; a weak D match, TRBD1 (5 bases). CDR1 is SNHLY and CDR2 is FYNNEI in the germline V gene. Trimming removed 1 base from V and 3 bases from J, with 19 bases in between. CDR3 length: 18 amino acids. The CDR3 region is CASSEVGLGTRFNQPQHF. The CDR3 DNA reads as TGTGCCAGCAGTGAAGTGGGACTCGGGACTCGATTCAATCAGCCCCAGCATTTT.